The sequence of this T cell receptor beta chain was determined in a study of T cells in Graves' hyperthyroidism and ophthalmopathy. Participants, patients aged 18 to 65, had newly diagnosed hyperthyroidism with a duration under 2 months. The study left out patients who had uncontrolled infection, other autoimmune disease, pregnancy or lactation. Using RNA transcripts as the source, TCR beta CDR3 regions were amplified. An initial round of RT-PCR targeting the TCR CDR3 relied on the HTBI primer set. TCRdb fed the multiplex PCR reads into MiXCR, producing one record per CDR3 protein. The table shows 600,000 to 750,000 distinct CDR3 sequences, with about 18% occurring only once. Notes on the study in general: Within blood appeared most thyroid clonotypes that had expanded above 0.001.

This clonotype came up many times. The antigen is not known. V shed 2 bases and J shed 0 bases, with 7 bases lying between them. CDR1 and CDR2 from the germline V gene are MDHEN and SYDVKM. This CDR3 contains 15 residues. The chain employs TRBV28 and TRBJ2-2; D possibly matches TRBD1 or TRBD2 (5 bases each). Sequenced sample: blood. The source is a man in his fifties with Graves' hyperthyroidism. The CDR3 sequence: CASSLGTANTGELFF. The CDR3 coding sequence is TGTGCCAGCAGTTTAGGGACGGCGAACACCGGGGAGCTGTTTTTT.